The present T cell receptor (beta chain) was sequenced within a study of blood T cell repertoires in COVID-19. V was pared by 3 bases and J by 2 bases, with 17 bases between. The length of the CDR3 is 16 residues. Germline V gene sequence: CDR1 LNHDA, CDR2 SQIVND (reference sequence). A single count supports this clone. Generated by immunoSEQ multiplex PCR, the TCRdb table keeps only in-frame clones and is missing some. Counted here are roughly 290,000 clones, about 89% occurring once; the ten biggest clones make up less than 2%. This clonotype originated in a woman in her thirties or forties who had recovered from COVID-19. Sequencing was done on a sample of PBMCs or T cells enriched from blood (not recorded which). The chain uses TRBV19 and TRBJ2-7; tentatively, D is TRBD1 (6 bases). The CDR3 sequence: CASSIGLQGLPYEQYF. In nucleotides, the CDR3 is TGTGCCAGTAGTATCGGATTGCAGGGGTTGCCCTACGAGCAGTACTTC.